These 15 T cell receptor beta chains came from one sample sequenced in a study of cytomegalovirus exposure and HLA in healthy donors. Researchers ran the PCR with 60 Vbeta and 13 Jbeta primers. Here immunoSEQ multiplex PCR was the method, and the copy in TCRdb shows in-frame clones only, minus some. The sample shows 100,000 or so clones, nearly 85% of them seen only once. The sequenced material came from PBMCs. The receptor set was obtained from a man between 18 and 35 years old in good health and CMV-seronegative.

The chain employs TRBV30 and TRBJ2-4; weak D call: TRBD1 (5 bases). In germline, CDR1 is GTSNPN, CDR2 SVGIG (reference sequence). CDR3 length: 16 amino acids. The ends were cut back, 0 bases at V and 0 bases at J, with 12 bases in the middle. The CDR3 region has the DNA TGTGCCTGGAGTGTACAGGACACCGTAGCCAAAAACATTCAGTACTTC. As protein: CAWSVQDTVAKNIQYF.

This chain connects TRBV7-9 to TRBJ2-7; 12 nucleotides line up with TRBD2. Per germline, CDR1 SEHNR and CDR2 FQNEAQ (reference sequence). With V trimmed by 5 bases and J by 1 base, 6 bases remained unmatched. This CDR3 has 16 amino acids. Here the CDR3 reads CASSRTSGELSYEQYF. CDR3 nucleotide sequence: TGTGCCAGCAGCCGGACTAGCGGGGAACTATCCTACGAGCAGTACTTC.

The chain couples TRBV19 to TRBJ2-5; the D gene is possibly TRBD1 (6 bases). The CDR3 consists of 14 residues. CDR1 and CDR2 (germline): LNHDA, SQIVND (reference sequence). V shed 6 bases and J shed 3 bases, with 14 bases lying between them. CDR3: CASRNEQGKETQYF. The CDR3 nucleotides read TGTGCCAGTAGGAACGAGCAGGGGAAAGAGACCCAGTACTTC.

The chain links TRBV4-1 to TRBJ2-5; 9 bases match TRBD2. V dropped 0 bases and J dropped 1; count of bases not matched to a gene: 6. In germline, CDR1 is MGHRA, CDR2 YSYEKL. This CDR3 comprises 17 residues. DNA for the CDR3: TGCGCCAGCAGCCAAGACCCTAGCGGGGCCCTCCAAGAGACCCAGTACTTC. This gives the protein CASSQDPSGALQETQYF.

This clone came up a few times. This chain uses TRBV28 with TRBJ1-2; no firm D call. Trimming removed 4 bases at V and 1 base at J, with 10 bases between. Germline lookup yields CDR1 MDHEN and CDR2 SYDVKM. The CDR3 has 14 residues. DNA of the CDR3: TGTGCCAGCAGTTCTGGAGGATTTAACTATGGCTACACCTTC. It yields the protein CASSSGGFNYGYTF.

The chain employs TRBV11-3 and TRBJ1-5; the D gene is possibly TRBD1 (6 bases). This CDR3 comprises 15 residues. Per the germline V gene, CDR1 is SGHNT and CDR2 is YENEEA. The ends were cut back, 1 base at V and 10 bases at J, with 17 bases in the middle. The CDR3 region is CASSLGGGARYPQHF. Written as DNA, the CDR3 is TGTGCCAGCAGCTTAGGTGGGGGGGCGCGGTACCCCCAGCATTTT.

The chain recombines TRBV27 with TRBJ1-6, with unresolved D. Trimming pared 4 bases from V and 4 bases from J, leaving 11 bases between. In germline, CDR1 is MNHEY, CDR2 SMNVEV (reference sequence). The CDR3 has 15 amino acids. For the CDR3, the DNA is TGTGCCAGCAGTTCGAGGGTAGGGTATAATTCACCCCTCCACTTT. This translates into CASSSRVGYNSPLHF.

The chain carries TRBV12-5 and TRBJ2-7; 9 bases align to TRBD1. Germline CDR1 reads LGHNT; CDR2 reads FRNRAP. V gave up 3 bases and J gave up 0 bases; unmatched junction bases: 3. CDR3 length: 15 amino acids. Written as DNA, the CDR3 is TGTGCTAGTGGTTTCCCGGGACAGGGCTCCTACGAGCAGTACTTC. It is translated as CASGFPGQGSYEQYF.

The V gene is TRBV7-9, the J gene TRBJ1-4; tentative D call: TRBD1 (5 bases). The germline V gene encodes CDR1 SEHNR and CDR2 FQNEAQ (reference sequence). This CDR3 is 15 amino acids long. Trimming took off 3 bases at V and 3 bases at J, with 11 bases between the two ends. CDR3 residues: CASSLDTTSNEKLFF. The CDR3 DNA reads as TGTGCCAGCAGCTTGGACACAACTTCTAATGAAAAACTGTTTTTT.

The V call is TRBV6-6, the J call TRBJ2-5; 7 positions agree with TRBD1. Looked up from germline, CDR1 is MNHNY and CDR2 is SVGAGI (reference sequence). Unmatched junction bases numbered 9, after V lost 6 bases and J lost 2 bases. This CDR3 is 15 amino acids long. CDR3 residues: CASSARQGQQETQYF. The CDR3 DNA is TGTGCCAGCAGCGCGCGACAGGGACAACAAGAGACCCAGTACTTC.

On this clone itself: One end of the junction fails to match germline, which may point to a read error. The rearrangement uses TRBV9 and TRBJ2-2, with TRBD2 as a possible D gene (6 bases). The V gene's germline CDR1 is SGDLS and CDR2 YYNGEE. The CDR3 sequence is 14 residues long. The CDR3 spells CASSPSPNTGGLFF. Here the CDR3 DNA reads TGTGCCAGCAGCCCCTCCCCCAACACCGGGGGGCTGTTTTTT.

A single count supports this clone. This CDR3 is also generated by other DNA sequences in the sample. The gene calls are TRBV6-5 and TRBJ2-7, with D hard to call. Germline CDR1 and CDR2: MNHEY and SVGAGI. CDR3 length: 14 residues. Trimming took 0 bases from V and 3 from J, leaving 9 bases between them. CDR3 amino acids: CASSYSSPGYEQYF. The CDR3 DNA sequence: TGTGCCAGCAGTTACTCTTCTCCCGGCTACGAGCAGTACTTC.

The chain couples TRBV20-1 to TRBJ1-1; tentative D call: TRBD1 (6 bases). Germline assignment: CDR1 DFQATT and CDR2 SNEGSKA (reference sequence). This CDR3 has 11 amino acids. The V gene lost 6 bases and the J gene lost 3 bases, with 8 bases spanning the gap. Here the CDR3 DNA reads TGCAGTGCCACAGGGTACACTGAAGCTTTCTTT. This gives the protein CSATGYTEAFF.

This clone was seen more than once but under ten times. In DNA, the CDR3 is TGCGCCAGCAGCCAGGGAGCGGGAGGCGGTGTCTACGAGCAGTACTTC. It codes for CASSQGAGGGVYEQYF. This chain joins TRBV4-3 and TRBJ2-7; 9 nucleotides match TRBD2. Germline lookup yields CDR1 LGHNA and CDR2 YSLEER. The trim removed 3 bases at V and 3 bases at J, leaving 9 bases unmatched. The CDR3 sequence is 16 residues long.

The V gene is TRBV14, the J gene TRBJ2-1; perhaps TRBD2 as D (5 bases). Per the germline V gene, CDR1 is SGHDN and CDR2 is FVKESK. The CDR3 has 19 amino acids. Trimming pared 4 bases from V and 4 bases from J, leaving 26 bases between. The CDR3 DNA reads TGTGCCAGCAGCCTATCTTGGCGTTTTCCGCGGGCAATTTACAATGAGCAGTTCTTC. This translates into CASSLSWRFPRAIYNEQFF.